One sample yielded the 11 T cell receptor delta chains listed below, sequenced in a study of delta chain sequences of gamma delta T cells. TCRdb used CATT to re-call clones from the 5' RACE reads. Of about 400 delta-chain clones listed, 44% are singletons. Sequencing was performed on either unsorted cells or a sorted T cell fraction (not recorded which). The receptors were sampled from a human donor in good health.

CDR3 nucleotide sequence: TGTGCCTGTGACACCTTACTGGGGGATCAGGGAAGCTCCTGGGACACCCGACAGATGTTTTTC. Translation: CACDTLLGDQGSSWDTRQMFF. This chain connects TRDV2 to TRDJ3; the match to TRDD3 covers 10 bases. The CDR3 covers 21 residues. CDR1 and CDR2 from the germline V gene are GEAIGNYY and EKD. The junction had 10 bases not matched to a gene; V was cut back by 0 bases and J by 0 bases.

In regard to this clone: A read error is the likely source, as a far larger clone sits one nucleotide away. The sample holds other DNA sequences that translate to the same CDR3. The chain has TRDV2 and TRDJ2, with 10 bases lining up with TRDD3. The CDR3 contains 14 residues. Germline V gives CDR1 GEAIGNYY, CDR2 EKD. CDR3 nucleotide sequence: TGTGCATGTGACACACTGGGGGATGATACACAACTCTTCTTT. The encoded protein is CACDTLGDDTQLFF.

This clone is classed as large. The CDR3 here is CACDPLGQYTDKLIF. The CDR3 nucleotides are TGTGCCTGTGACCCACTGGGGCAGTACACCGATAAACTCATCTTT. The V gene is TRDV2, the J gene TRDJ1; 7 bases fit TRDD3. The junction had 6 bases not matched to a gene; V was cut back by 3 bases and J by 0 bases. This CDR3 contains 15 residues. The germline CDR1 and CDR2 sequences are GEAIGNYY and EKD.

This clone is judged large. The sample contains more than one DNA sequence encoding this CDR3. The V call is TRDV2, the J call TRDJ1; 9 bases agree with TRDD3. Germline lookup yields CDR1 GEAIGNYY and CDR2 EKD. CDR3 length: 17 residues. V lost 0 bases to trimming and J lost 0 bases; unmatched junction nucleotides: 7. The CDR3 region has the DNA TGTGCCTGTGACACCGTCTGGGGGATCCCTCACACCGATAAACTCATCTTT. Protein: CACDTVWGIPHTDKLIF.

A note on this clone: This sequence is one base from a far larger clone and is likely a read error. This specimen includes other DNA sequences encoding the same CDR3. The gene calls are TRDV1 and TRDJ1; TRDD3 might be the D (5 bases). Germline V gene data show CDR1 as TSWWSYY and CDR2 as QGS. The CDR3 is made up of 16 amino acids. The ends were cut back, 0 bases at V and 1 base at J, with 12 bases in the middle. CDR3 protein: CALGELNSYGTDKLIF. The DNA of the CDR3 is TGTGCTCTTGGGGAACTGAATTCATACGGCACCGATAAACTCATCTTT.

Of note for this clone: A much larger clone lies one base from this, so it may be a read error. This sequence joins TRDV2 and TRDJ1; possibly TRDD3 for D (6 bases). Trimming took off 0 bases at V and 4 bases at J, with 20 bases between the two ends. The germline CDR1 and CDR2 sequences are GEAIGNYY and EKD. The CDR3 is 17 amino acids. The CDR3 loop reads CACDTLPGAGGDDKLIF. The DNA for the CDR3 is TGTGCCTGTGACACCCTCCCGGGGGCCGGGGGGGACGATAAACTCATCTTT.

By share of the sample, this clone is large (0.1 to 1%). The V and J genes are TRDV2 and TRDJ2, with 11 bases matching TRDD3. Per germline, CDR1 GEAIGNYY and CDR2 EKD. J lost 4 bases, V lost 1 base, and 28 bases had no gene match. There are 24 residues in the CDR3. CDR3 amino acids: CACDTMGDTRAFSDLRGSTAQLFF. CDR3 nucleotides: TGTGCCTGTGACACAATGGGGGATACGCGGGCCTTTTCGGACTTACGGGGTTCGACAGCACAACTCTTCTTT.

In its sample, this clone ranks as large. The genes are TRDV1 and TRDJ1, with TRDD3 matching 8 bases. J gave up 7 bases and V 5 bases, and 33 bases lay outside the gene matches. This CDR3 is 22 amino acids long. Germline CDR1 and CDR2: TSWWSYY and QGS. This CDR3 reads CALGNPMGYWGYLPPQASKLIF. CDR3 sequence (DNA): TGTGCTCTTGGGAACCCAATGGGTTACTGGGGATACCTACCTCCCCAAGCAAGTAAACTCATCTTT.

The table lists this clone with a few counts. The CDR3 bases are TGTGCCTGTGACACACTCTCTGGGGGGGGACAGTACACCGATAAACTCATCTTT. Its protein is CACDTLSGGGQYTDKLIF. The chain combines TRDV2 with TRDJ1; the match to TRDD3 covers 7 bases. Germline-derived CDR1 and CDR2 are GEAIGNYY and EKD. Losses at the gene ends were 1 base for V and 0 bases for J; bases not matched to a gene: 13. The CDR3 spans 18 residues.

By frequency in the sample, this clone is large (0.1 to 1%). The V call is TRDV2, the J call TRDJ1, with TRDD3 as a possible D gene (5 bases). V shed 3 bases and J shed 6 bases, with 16 bases lying between them. CDR1 GEAIGNYY and CDR2 EKD come from the germline V gene. This CDR3 is 14 amino acids long. The CDR3 nucleotides are TGTGCCTGTGACCCATTGGATAGAGCCAATAAACTCATCTTT. It translates to CACDPLDRANKLIF.

By sample fraction, this clone is large. The rearrangement links TRDV1 to TRDJ1; D is unresolved. The CDR3 runs 13 residues. Germline CDR1 and CDR2: TSWWSYY and QGS. The V gene lost 4 bases and the J gene lost 10 bases, with 16 bases spanning the gap. DNA for the CDR3: TGTGCTCTTGGGGCTACTAAGAATGGTGCACTCATCTTT. Protein sequence: CALGATKNGALIF.